Below, 32 T cell receptor beta chains from the same sample are listed, as sequenced in a study of neoadjuvant nivolumab and ipilimumab in lung cancer (dated by TCRdb to 2020 to 2022). This specimen's time point label, per the study, means: at surgical resection after neoadjuvant nivolumab +/- ipilimumab. The library relied on the immunoSEQ multiplex PCR assay. Imported from immuneACCESS, the table was reduced by TCRdb to in-frame sequences with V and J called. These copies leave out some clones; in studies compared against another copy, an unresolved V gene accounts for under half, and the cause of the remainder is not known. This sample lists 4,000 to 5,000 clones; 73% were detected once. Clones ranked in the top ten supply about 10% of the sample. The source material was tumor tissue, sampled after neoadjuvant nivolumab, alone or with ipilimumab, at or shortly before surgery. The receptor source for this set is an adult with non-small cell lung cancer.

The rearrangement links TRBV11-3 to TRBJ1-3; TRBD1 aligns across 9 bases. The CDR3 is 15 residues long. After removal of 7 bases from V and 5 bases from J, the junction contained 9 bases not matched to a gene. CDR1 is SGHNT and CDR2 is YENEEA in the germline V gene. The DNA of the CDR3 is TGTGCCAGCAACGGGGGACAGGGAATAAGAAACACCATATATTTT. It is translated as CASNGGQGIRNTIYF.

The chain has TRBV7-9 and TRBJ2-2; D possibly matches TRBD1 or TRBD2 (5 bases each). V lost 5 bases and J lost 1, with 14 bases in between. This CDR3 comprises 16 residues. The germline CDR1 and CDR2 sequences are SEHNR and FQNEAQ (reference sequence). The CDR3 nucleotides are TGTGCCAGCAGCCCCTCGGGGCCCTTGAACACCGGGGAGCTGTTTTTT. Translation: CASSPSGPLNTGELFF.

This chain connects TRBV15 to TRBJ2-5; the D is unclear. Trimming removed 4 bases from V and 2 bases from J, with 11 bases in between. The CDR3 runs 14 residues. The germline CDR1 and CDR2 sequences are LNHNV and YYDKDF (reference sequence). CDR3 protein: CATSISITQETQYF. The CDR3, as DNA: TGTGCCACCAGCATCTCCATTACTCAAGAGACCCAGTACTTC.

The CDR3 nucleotides are TGCGCCAGCAGCCACGGTGGACGGAACACTGAAGCTTTCTTT. It yields the protein CASSHGGRNTEAFF. The rearrangement uses TRBV4-3 and TRBJ1-1; the D is unclear. The CDR3 sequence is 14 residues long. V lost 3 bases to trimming and J lost 1 base, with 9 bases between them. Germline assignment: CDR1 LGHNA and CDR2 YSLEER.

The rearrangement uses TRBV9 and TRBJ2-2; 9 bases agree with TRBD2. The CDR3 covers 15 residues. The ends lost 0 bases at V and 5 bases at J; junction bases unmatched: 2. Looked up from germline, CDR1 is SGDLS and CDR2 is YYNGEE. The CDR3 DNA reads TGTGCCAGCAGCGTAGGCGGGGGGGAAACCGGGGAGCTGTTTTTT. Protein product: CASSVGGGETGELFF.

V gene TRBV28 combines with J gene TRBJ2-3; D is unresolved. The V gene lost 3 bases and the J gene lost 7 bases, with 11 bases spanning the gap. From germline, CDR1 is MDHEN and CDR2 SYDVKM. The CDR3 length is 13 residues. CDR3 residues: CASSLQPLNTQYF. The DNA for the CDR3 is TGTGCCAGCAGTTTGCAGCCCCTAAATACGCAGTATTTT. Drawing the rest from reference TRBV28 and TRBJ2-3, the complete variable domain is DVKVTQSSRYLVKRTGEKVFLECVQDMDHENMFWYRQDPGLGLRLIYFSYDVKMKEKGDIPEGYSVSREKKERFSLILESASTNQTSMYLCASSLQPLNTQYFGPGTRLTVL.

V is TRBV4-3 and J is TRBJ1-4; weak D call: TRBD1 (5 bases). V was pared by 1 base and J by 4 bases, with 13 bases between. Per germline, CDR1 LGHNA and CDR2 YSLEER. The CDR3 has 16 residues. The CDR3 nucleotides are TGCGCCAGCAGCCAAGGACTTAGGGGTGGTAATGAAAAACTGTTTTTT. This translates into CASSQGLRGGNEKLFF.

This chain uses TRBV7-9 with TRBJ1-4; D possibly corresponds to TRBD1 (5 bases). Germline CDR1 is SEHNR and CDR2 is FQNEAQ (reference sequence). Trimming cost V 6 bases and J 4 bases, with 12 bases left between them. CDR3 length: 14 residues. CDR3 nucleotide sequence: TGTGCCAGCAGTCCGGACAAGTATAATGAAAAACTGTTTTTT. The encoded protein is CASSPDKYNEKLFF.

A few counts support this clone. The rearrangement links TRBV11-2 to TRBJ1-4; D ambiguous. Germline V CDR1 and CDR2: SGHAT, FQNNGV. V lost 2 bases and J lost 3, with 10 bases in between. The CDR3 is 15 amino acids. This CDR3 reads CASSLSTGSNEKLFF. The CDR3 DNA is TGTGCCAGCAGCTTATCAACCGGATCTAATGAAAAACTGTTTTTT.

The chain employs TRBV11-3 and TRBJ2-1; D might be TRBD1 (6 bases). The V and J ends lost 5 bases and 7 bases respectively, with 12 bases between them. CDR3 length: 13 residues. Germline V gives CDR1 SGHNT, CDR2 YENEEA. CDR3 DNA: TGTGCCAGCAGCACGACCAGGGGTAATGAGCAGTTCTTC. Protein: CASSTTRGNEQFF.

The V and J genes are TRBV4-3 and TRBJ1-1; the D is unclear. This CDR3 has 15 residues. V was cut by 1 base and J by 1 base, with 10 bases left in between. The germline gives CDR1 LGHNA, CDR2 YSLEER. CDR3 region: CASSQGSAGNTEAFF. CDR3 bases: TGCGCCAGCAGCCAAGGGTCTGCGGGGAACACTGAAGCTTTCTTT.

A few counts support this clone. This chain connects TRBV14 to TRBJ2-7; 9 nucleotides align to TRBD1. This CDR3 region has 15 residues. V shed 8 bases and J 5 bases; nucleotides not matched to a gene: 13. Germline V gene data show CDR1 as SGHDN and CDR2 as FVKESK. The CDR3 here is CASRAPGQGRHEQYF. CDR3 DNA sequence: TGTGCCAGCCGAGCCCCGGGACAGGGTAGACACGAGCAGTACTTC.

The chain is built from TRBV7-2 and TRBJ2-5; D remains unclear. With 5 bases removed from V and 1 base from J, the gap between germline ends came to 11 bases. The CDR3 is made up of 14 amino acids. CDR1 is SGHTA and CDR2 is FQGNSA in the germline V gene. CDR3 in DNA: TGTGCCAGCAGCAGACGGACGGTCCAAGAGACCCAGTACTTC. It specifies CASSRRTVQETQYF.

V and J are TRBV10-2 and TRBJ1-1, with 10 bases aligning to TRBD1. Germline CDR1 WSHSY, CDR2 SAAADI. This CDR3 spans 16 amino acids. J was trimmed by 2 bases and V by 5 bases; bases with no gene match: 8. The CDR3 DNA follows: TGCGCCAGCAGTCGGACAGGGGGTATGTCTAACACTGAAGCTTTCTTT. Its translation is CASSRTGGMSNTEAFF.

The chain carries TRBV5-1 and TRBJ2-1, with 9 bases identical to TRBD1. Per the germline V gene, CDR1 is SGHRS and CDR2 is YFSETQ. The CDR3 consists of 18 residues. With 4 bases clipped from V and 5 bases from J, the junction kept 16 bases outside the gene matches. CDR3 protein: CASSKQGAGVGFDNEQFF. Here the CDR3 DNA reads TGCGCCAGCAGCAAACAGGGGGCTGGGGTAGGTTTCGACAATGAGCAGTTCTTC. The full variable domain, rest sourced from reference TRBV5-1 and TRBJ2-1, is KAGVTQTPRYLIKTRGQQVTLSCSPISGHRSVSWYQQTPGQGLQFLFEYFSETQRNKGNFPGRFSGRQFSNSRSEMNVSTLELGDSALYLCASSKQGAGVGFDNEQFFGPGTRLTVL.

The sample holds a few counts of this clone. The chain uses TRBV6-5 and TRBJ2-7, with D hard to call. Germline loops: CDR1 MNHEY, CDR2 SVGAGI. This CDR3 comprises 13 residues. V lost 5 bases, J lost 3 bases, and 11 bases lay in between. The CDR3: CASSESDLYEQYF. CDR3 nucleotide sequence: TGTGCCAGCAGTGAATCAGATCTCTACGAGCAGTACTTC.

This clone was recorded a few times. This chain uses TRBV18 with TRBJ1-5, with D perhaps matching TRBD1 (5 bases). In germline, CDR1 is KGHSH, CDR2 LQKENI. CDR3 length: 16 residues. V was pared by 3 bases and J by 5 bases, with 17 bases between. This CDR3 is CASSPTSVRGDQPQHF. The DNA for the CDR3 is TGTGCCAGCTCACCCACCAGCGTGAGGGGAGATCAGCCCCAGCATTTT.

The gene calls are TRBV6-5 and TRBJ1-1; TRBD1 might be the D (6 bases). Germline assignment: CDR1 MNHEY and CDR2 SVGAGI. V lost 11 bases and J 3 bases, leaving 13 bases between the germline ends. There are 12 residues in the CDR3. The CDR3 reads CAAKGVYTEAFF. For the CDR3, the DNA is TGTGCCGCGAAGGGGGTATACACTGAAGCTTTCTTT.

CDR3 loop: CASSPLDRRNYGYTF. The CDR3 region has the DNA TGTGCCAGCAGCCCCCTGGACAGAAGAAACTATGGCTACACCTTC. The V call is TRBV7-9, the J call TRBJ1-2; D is possibly TRBD1 (6 bases). This CDR3 has 15 residues. The germline gives CDR1 SEHNR, CDR2 FQNEAQ (reference sequence). V was pared by 5 bases and J by 2 bases, with 15 bases between.

A few counts support this clone. This sequence joins TRBV6-1 and TRBJ1-5, with TRBD1 matching 10 bases. Germline trimming cut 11 bases from V and 3 bases from J; bases unmatched to any gene: 10. Germline CDR1 is MNHNS and CDR2 is SASEGT. The CDR3 is 15 residues long. Written as DNA, the CDR3 is TGTGCCTCCTGGCAGGGACAGGGGTTCAATCAGCCCCAGCATTTT. It encodes CASWQGQGFNQPQHF.

The CDR3 DNA reads TGTGCCAGCAGCCCCGCCCAAAACTCCTACAATGAGCAGTTCTTC. Its translation is CASSPAQNSYNEQFF. The V gene is TRBV5-4, the J gene TRBJ2-1; D is unresolved. Germline V CDR1 and CDR2: SGHNT, YYREEE (reference sequence). V was cut by 4 bases and J by 0 bases, with 11 bases left in between. CDR3 length equals 15 residues.

This clone came up a few times. V and J are TRBV6-6 and TRBJ1-6, with no clear D. This CDR3 contains 13 residues. V was cut by 8 bases and J by 6 bases, with 11 bases left in between. CDR1 is MNHNY, CDR2 SVGAGI, per germline (reference sequence). CDR3 coding DNA: TGTGCCAGCTCCCTGGAGCTTAATTCACCCCTCCACTTT. Residues: CASSLELNSPLHF.

This chain joins TRBV11-2 and TRBJ2-5; D may be TRBD2 (5 bases). CDR1 and CDR2 (germline): SGHAT, FQNNGV. The CDR3 contains 14 residues. Trimming left V 5 bases short and J 6 bases short, with 16 bases between. CDR3 protein: CASSRLPGTKTQYF. CDR3 DNA: TGTGCCAGCAGCCGTTTGCCGGGAACAAAGACCCAGTACTTC.

The chain uses TRBV11-2 and TRBJ1-1; weak D call: TRBD1 (5 bases). The CDR3 totals 15 residues. Germline V lookup: CDR1 SGHAT, CDR2 FQNNGV. Trimming stripped 5 bases from V and 5 bases from J, with 18 bases between. For the CDR3, the DNA is TGTGCCAGCAGCCTATGGGACTCCGCGGGGACTGAAGCTTTCTTT. Protein sequence: CASSLWDSAGTEAFF.

The J gene is TRBJ1-1, the V gene TRBV29-1; D call uncertain. The CDR3 is 12 amino acids. Germline CDR1 is SQVTM and CDR2 is ANQGSEA. Trimming removed 2 bases from V and 0 bases from J, with 4 bases in between. This CDR3 is CSVESMNTEAFF. The CDR3 region has the DNA TGCAGCGTTGAAAGTATGAACACTGAAGCTTTCTTT.

This clone was detected only a few times. The chain employs TRBV6-1 and TRBJ1-5, with TRBD1 identical over 8 bases. Germline values: CDR1 MNHNS, CDR2 SASEGT. The trim removed 11 bases at V and 7 bases at J, leaving 7 bases unmatched. CDR3 length: 12 residues. The CDR3 region is CAGGQERQPQHF. The CDR3 DNA reads TGTGCCGGGGGACAGGAGAGACAGCCCCAGCATTTT.

The chain is built from TRBV28 and TRBJ1-1; no definite D call. Germline lookup yields CDR1 MDHEN and CDR2 SYDVKM. The V gene lost 2 bases and the J gene lost 5 bases, with 6 bases spanning the gap. This CDR3 contains 12 residues. As DNA, the CDR3 is TGTGCCAGCAGTTTACGGAGGACTGAAGCTTTCTTT. Protein sequence: CASSLRRTEAFF.

The CDR3 is CASSLSGELRNTEAFF. CDR3 nucleotide sequence: TGTGCCAGCAGCTTAAGCGGGGAGCTGCGGAACACTGAAGCTTTCTTT. This sequence joins TRBV7-2 and TRBJ1-1, with D unclear. Trimming removed 2 bases from V and 1 base from J, with 14 bases in between. From germline, CDR1 is SGHTA and CDR2 FQGNSA. CDR3 length: 16 residues.

The genes are TRBV6-1 and TRBJ1-1; 7 nucleotides line up with TRBD1. The CDR3 length is 12 residues. The ends lost 7 bases at V and 4 bases at J; junction bases unmatched: 3. CDR1 MNHNS and CDR2 SASEGT come from the germline V gene. The chain's CDR3 is CASTYRGTEAFF. The CDR3 coding sequence is TGTGCCAGCACATACAGGGGCACTGAAGCTTTCTTT.

The chain joins TRBV5-4 to TRBJ2-3; 8 nucleotides line up with TRBD2. The trim removed 4 bases at V and 2 bases at J, leaving 6 bases unmatched. The CDR3 is made up of 15 amino acids. Germline V gives CDR1 SGHNT, CDR2 YYREEE (reference sequence). As DNA, the CDR3 is TGTGCCAGCAGCCCTGGACTAGCTCCCACAGATACGCAGTATTTT. Protein: CASSPGLAPTDTQYF.

The rearrangement joins TRBV7-8 to TRBJ1-1, with D possibly matching TRBD1 (6 bases). Per the germline V gene, CDR1 is SGHVS and CDR2 is FQNEAQ. Trimming shortened V by 3 bases and J by 1 base, and 9 bases separated the two germline ends. The CDR3 contains 14 residues. CDR3 nucleotide sequence: TGTGCCAGCAGCTTCCGGACAGCGAACACTGAAGCTTTCTTT. As protein: CASSFRTANTEAFF.

The V gene is TRBV7-9, the J gene TRBJ2-7; no reliable D call. CDR1 and CDR2 from the germline V gene are SEHNR and FQNEAQ (reference sequence). The CDR3 covers 15 residues. The V and J ends lost 1 base and 0 bases respectively, with 10 bases between them. CDR3 sequence: CASSLGGGRSYEQYF. The CDR3 nucleotides are TGTGCCAGCAGCTTAGGTGGCGGACGCTCCTACGAGCAGTACTTC.